These T cell receptor beta chains were read from a single sample in a study of tumor-infiltrating lymphocytes in primary liver carcinoma. TCRdb reanalysed the multiplex PCR reads using MiXCR and keeps one entry per CDR3 protein. The table shows under 200,000 distinct CDR3 sequences, with less than 75% occurring only once. The sequencing input was peripheral blood. The receptors shown here come from an older woman with primary liver carcinoma and hepatitis B virus infection. CDR3s include the opening cysteine and the closing phenylalanine or tryptophan. A D gene is named only where the DNA matches it firmly. Clone size is shown for a subset of rows, as once, few, many or a class of expanded clone.

clone_size: NA; v_call: TRBV28; d_call: NA; cdr3_length: 13; j_call: TRBJ2-1; cdr3_aa: CASSDTGILVPFF; cdr3_nt: TGTGCCAGCAGCGACACCGGGATCCTCGTTCCGTTCTTC
clone_size: once; v_call: TRBV5-1; d_call: TRBD1; cdr3_length: 18; j_call: TRBJ2-2; cdr3_aa: CASSSLLQGIGDTGELFF; cdr3_nt: TGCGCCAGCAGCTCCCTTTTACAGGGGATTGGGGACACCGGGGAGCTGTTTTTT
clone_size: NA; v_call: TRBV12-3/TRBV12-4; d_call: NA; cdr3_length: 13; j_call: TRBJ1-1; cdr3_aa: CASSLDEGFGAFF; cdr3_nt: TGTGCCAGCAGTTTAGACGAAGGTTTCGGGGCTTTCTTT
clone_size: many; v_call: TRBV7-8; d_call: NA; cdr3_length: 15; j_call: TRBJ2-7; cdr3_aa: CASSSRTANPYEQYF; cdr3_nt: TGTGCCAGCAGCTCCCGGACGGCCAATCCGTACGAGCAGTACTTC
clone_size: few; v_call: TRBV6-2/TRBV6-3; d_call: TRBD1; cdr3_length: 13; j_call: TRBJ1-1; cdr3_aa: CASSPTGYTEAFF; cdr3_nt: TGTGCCAGCAGTCCGACAGGGTATACTGAAGCTTTCTTT
clone_size: NA; v_call: TRBV11-2; d_call: NA; cdr3_length: 12; j_call: TRBJ2-3; cdr3_aa: CASSSSTDMHYF; cdr3_nt: TGTGCCAGCAGCTCGAGCACAGATATGCATTATTTT
clone_size: NA; v_call: TRBV5-1; d_call: TRBD2; cdr3_length: 15; j_call: TRBJ2-1; cdr3_aa: CANSPRTSGDNEQFF; cdr3_nt: TGCGCCAACAGTCCAAGGACTAGCGGGGACAATGAGCAGTTCTTC
clone_size: NA; v_call: TRBV28; d_call: NA; cdr3_length: 11; j_call: TRBJ1-1; cdr3_aa: CASSLFTEAFF; cdr3_nt: TGTGCCAGCAGTTTGTTCACTGAAGCTTTCTTT
clone_size: NA; v_call: TRBV30; d_call: NA; cdr3_length: 13; j_call: TRBJ2-3; cdr3_aa: CSATWWSADTQYF; cdr3_nt: TGTTCGGCGACGTGGTGGTCGGCAGATACGCAGTATTTT
clone_size: few; v_call: TRBV30; d_call: NA; cdr3_length: 16; j_call: TRBJ2-3; cdr3_aa: CAWSGGRVGGTDTQYF; cdr3_nt: TGTGCCTGGAGTGGAGGCAGGGTTGGGGGCACAGATACGCAGTATTTT
clone_size: NA; v_call: TRBV9; d_call: TRBD2; cdr3_length: 17; j_call: TRBJ2-1; cdr3_aa: CASSVGRLAGITDEQFF; cdr3_nt: TGTGCCAGCAGCGTAGGACGACTAGCGGGAATAACGGACGAGCAGTTCTTC
clone_size: many; v_call: TRBV6-1; d_call: NA; cdr3_length: 14; j_call: TRBJ2-2; cdr3_aa: CASIVKREAGELFF; cdr3_nt: TGTGCCAGCATAGTGAAGAGGGAGGCCGGGGAGCTGTTTTTT
clone_size: NA; v_call: TRBV29-1; d_call: NA; cdr3_length: 12; j_call: TRBJ1-1; cdr3_aa: CSSAVRNTEAFF; cdr3_nt: TGCAGTTCTGCAGTCAGGAACACTGAAGCTTTCTTT
clone_size: NA; v_call: TRBV12-3/TRBV12-4; d_call: NA; cdr3_length: 12; j_call: TRBJ2-2; cdr3_aa: CASRRAPGELSF; cdr3_nt: TGTGCCAGCAGGAGGGCCCCCGGGGAGCTGTCTTTT
clone_size: NA; v_call: TRBV29-1; d_call: TRBD2; cdr3_length: 14; j_call: TRBJ2-5; cdr3_aa: CSVAAAGAIEAQYF; cdr3_nt: TGCAGTGTTGCAGCAGCGGGGGCCATAGAGGCCCAGTACTTC
clone_size: NA; v_call: TRBV11-2; d_call: NA; cdr3_length: 12; j_call: TRBJ2-5; cdr3_aa: CASSRNLETQYF; cdr3_nt: TGTGCCAGCAGCCGGAATTTGGAGACCCAGTACTTC
clone_size: NA; v_call: TRBV24-1; d_call: TRBD1; cdr3_length: 16; j_call: TRBJ2-2; cdr3_aa: CAASDRGQGRTGELLF; cdr3_nt: TGTGCCGCCAGTGATAGGGGACAGGGAAGAACCGGGGAGCTGCTTTTT
clone_size: NA; v_call: TRBV6-6; d_call: TRBD2; cdr3_length: 13; j_call: TRBJ2-1; cdr3_aa: CGTHPPGGGKQFF; cdr3_nt: TGTGGCACACATCCTCCGGGGGGGGGTAAGCAGTTCTTC
clone_size: NA; v_call: TRBV11-2; d_call: NA; cdr3_length: 14; j_call: TRBJ2-5; cdr3_aa: CTNRETMAGETQYF; cdr3_nt: TGCACCAACAGGGAAACCATGGCAGGGGAGACCCAGTACTTC
clone_size: NA; v_call: TRBV5-1; d_call: TRBD1; cdr3_length: 14; j_call: TRBJ1-1; cdr3_aa: CASSGQGMNTEAFF; cdr3_nt: TGCGCCAGCAGCGGACAGGGTATGAACACTGAAGCTTTCTTT
clone_size: many; v_call: TRBV29-1; d_call: NA; cdr3_length: 11; j_call: TRBJ1-1; cdr3_aa: CSVVRGAEAFF; cdr3_nt: TGCAGCGTTGTTAGGGGGGCTGAAGCTTTCTTT
clone_size: few; v_call: TRBV2; d_call: TRBD2; cdr3_length: 16; j_call: TRBJ2-4; cdr3_aa: CASSELKTSGTYIQYF; cdr3_nt: TGTGCCAGCAGTGAATTAAAGACTAGCGGGACCTACATTCAGTACTTC
clone_size: NA; v_call: TRBV15; d_call: NA; cdr3_length: 11; j_call: TRBJ2-1; cdr3_aa: CATSRQGEQFF; cdr3_nt: TGTGCCACCAGCAGGCAGGGTGAGCAGTTCTTC
clone_size: once; v_call: TRBV30; d_call: NA; cdr3_length: 16; j_call: TRBJ2-2; cdr3_aa: CAWSRALGVGTWELFF; cdr3_nt: TGTGCCTGGAGTAGGGCCCTAGGAGTGGGCACCTGGGAGCTGTTTTTT
clone_size: NA; v_call: TRBV29-1; d_call: NA; cdr3_length: 11; j_call: TRBJ2-3; cdr3_aa: CSFGQSHRQYF; cdr3_nt: TGCAGCTTTGGACAGTCACACAGGCAGTATTTT
clone_size: NA; v_call: TRBV5-1; d_call: NA; cdr3_length: 15; j_call: TRBJ2-2; cdr3_aa: CASSPPGRSTGELLF; cdr3_nt: TGCGCCAGCAGTCCCCCCGGGAGATCCACCGGGGAGCTGTTATTT
clone_size: NA; v_call: TRBV11-2; d_call: NA; cdr3_length: 14; j_call: TRBJ2-7; cdr3_aa: CASSSIQHSYGQYF; cdr3_nt: TGTGCCAGCAGTTCTATCCAGCACTCTTACGGGCAGTACTTC
clone_size: NA; v_call: TRBV11-3; d_call: NA; cdr3_length: 15; j_call: TRBJ2-7; cdr3_aa: CASSLQVTSTYVQCF; cdr3_nt: TGTGCCAGCAGCTTGCAGGTTACCTCTACCTACGTGCAGTGCTTC
clone_size: NA; v_call: TRBV21-1; d_call: NA; cdr3_length: 16; j_call: TRBJ1-2; cdr3_aa: CASSKGVKGRGHGYTF; cdr3_nt: TGTGCCAGCAGCAAAGGAGTAAAGGGGCGCGGCCATGGCTACACCTTC
clone_size: NA; v_call: TRBV5-1; d_call: TRBD1; cdr3_length: 16; j_call: TRBJ2-3; cdr3_aa: CASSPPTGDFTDTQYF; cdr3_nt: TGCGCCAGCAGCCCCCCGACAGGGGATTTCACAGATACGCAGTATTTT
clone_size: once; v_call: TRBV4-2; d_call: NA; cdr3_length: 17; j_call: TRBJ2-1; cdr3_aa: CASSQEETVHSYNEQFF; cdr3_nt: TGTGCCAGCAGCCAAGAAGAGACAGTGCACTCCTACAATGAGCAGTTCTTC
clone_size: once; v_call: TRBV11-2; d_call: NA; cdr3_length: 15; j_call: TRBJ1-6; cdr3_aa: CASSLERGCNSPLHF; cdr3_nt: TGCGCCAGCAGCTTAGAGCGGGGCTGTAATTCACCCCTCCACTTT
clone_size: NA; v_call: TRBV7-3; d_call: NA; cdr3_length: 13; j_call: TRBJ1-1; cdr3_aa: CASSLTKGVETFF; cdr3_nt: TGTGCCAGCAGCTTAACTAAGGGGGTCGAAACTTTCTTT
clone_size: few; v_call: TRBV28; d_call: NA; cdr3_length: 14; j_call: TRBJ1-5; cdr3_aa: CASSLSGGNQPQHF; cdr3_nt: TGTGCCAGCAGTTTATCAGGGGGCAATCAGCCCCAGCATTTT
clone_size: NA; v_call: TRBV5-1; d_call: TRBD2; cdr3_length: 16; j_call: TRBJ2-5; cdr3_aa: CASSYISTSGQETQYF; cdr3_nt: TGCGCCAGCAGCTACATATCGACTAGCGGCCAAGAGACCCAGTACTTC
clone_size: NA; v_call: TRBV24-1; d_call: TRBD2; cdr3_length: 18; j_call: TRBJ2-1; cdr3_aa: CATSDPNPLAGDYNEQFF; cdr3_nt: TGTGCCACCAGTGACCCGAACCCCTTAGCGGGAGACTACAATGAGCAGTTCTTC
clone_size: many; v_call: TRBV10-3; d_call: TRBD1; cdr3_length: 16; j_call: TRBJ2-2; cdr3_aa: CAIRPGQGMGTGELFF; cdr3_nt: TGTGCCATCAGACCGGGACAGGGGATGGGCACCGGGGAGCTGTTTTTT
clone_size: few; v_call: TRBV7-8; d_call: TRBD1; cdr3_length: 16; j_call: TRBJ2-2; cdr3_aa: CASSLAAGGFRGELFF; cdr3_nt: TGTGCCAGCAGCTTAGCGGCAGGGGGCTTTCGGGGGGAGCTGTTTTTT
clone_size: many; v_call: TRBV10-1; d_call: NA; cdr3_length: 13; j_call: TRBJ2-3; cdr3_aa: CASSERDTDTQYF; cdr3_nt: TGCGCCAGCAGTGAGCGGGACACAGATACGCAGTATTTT
clone_size: NA; v_call: TRBV6-1; d_call: NA; cdr3_length: 16; j_call: TRBJ1-5; cdr3_aa: CASRGRGLYSNQPQHF; cdr3_nt: TGTGCTAGCAGGGGCAGGGGCCTCTATAGCAATCAGCCCCAGCATTTT
clone_size: NA; v_call: TRBV11-3; d_call: TRBD1; cdr3_length: 13; j_call: TRBJ2-1; cdr3_aa: CASSWDRNNDQSF; cdr3_nt: TGTGCCAGCAGCTGGGACAGAAACAATGATCAGTCCTTC
clone_size: NA; v_call: TRBV6-1; d_call: TRBD2; cdr3_length: 17; j_call: TRBJ2-2; cdr3_aa: CTSKGGGLAVNTEELFF; cdr3_nt: TGTACCAGCAAGGGGGGTGGACTAGCCGTGAACACCGAGGAGCTGTTTTTT